This record concerns one TCR beta chain sequence. Other DNA variants within this sample encode the same CDR3. The data were obtained in a study of OX40 agonist ivuxolimab in advanced cancers. Study-wide background: Six ivuxolimab dose levels, 0.01 to 10 mg/kg, were given intravenously every 2 weeks. At roughly 83% male, the cohort had a mean age of approximately 60 years, ranging from roughly 20 to 79. Dose-escalation patients had hepatocellular carcinoma, melanoma, renal cell or head and neck cancer. Approximately 40% of patients had received prior checkpoint inhibitor therapy.

This CDR3 has 12 amino acids. Germline CDR1 MDHEN, CDR2 SYDVKM. With 1 base removed from V and 3 bases from J, the gap between germline ends came to 4 bases. Clones were read by immunoSEQ multiplex PCR, and TCRdb kept only the in-frame ones, dropping some. The data contain about 94,000 clones, more than 85% of them singletons. This sequence originates from an adult with an advanced solid tumor such as melanoma, head and neck, liver or kidney cancer. The chain recombines TRBV28 with TRBJ2-7; D gene unclear. The material was CD4+ or CD8+ T cells sorted from blood, obtained in a trial of the OX40 agonist ivuxolimab. CDR3 DNA: TGTGCCAGCAGTTTATACAGCTACGAGCAGTACTTC. It translates to CASSLYSYEQYF.